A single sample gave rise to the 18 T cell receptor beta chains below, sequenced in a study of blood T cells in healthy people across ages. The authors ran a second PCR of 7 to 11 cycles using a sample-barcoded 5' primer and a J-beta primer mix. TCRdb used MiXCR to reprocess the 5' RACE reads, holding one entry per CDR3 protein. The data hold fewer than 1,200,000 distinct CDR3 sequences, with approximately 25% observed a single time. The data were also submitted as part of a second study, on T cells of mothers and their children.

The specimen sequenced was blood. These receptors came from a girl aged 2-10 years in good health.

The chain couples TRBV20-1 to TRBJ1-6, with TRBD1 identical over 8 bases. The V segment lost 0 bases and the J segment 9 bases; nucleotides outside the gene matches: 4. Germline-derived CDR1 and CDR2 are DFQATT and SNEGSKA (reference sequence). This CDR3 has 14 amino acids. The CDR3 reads CSARDLRGLSPLHF. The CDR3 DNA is TGCAGTGCTAGAGACCTCAGGGGGCTTTCACCCCTCCACTTT.

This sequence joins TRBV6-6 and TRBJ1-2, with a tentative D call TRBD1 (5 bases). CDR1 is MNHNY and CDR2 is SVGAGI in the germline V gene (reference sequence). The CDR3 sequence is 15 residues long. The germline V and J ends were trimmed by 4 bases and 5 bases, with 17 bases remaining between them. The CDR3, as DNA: TGTGCCAGCAGTTCGACCTCGGGCGAGGGGTATGGCTACACCTTC. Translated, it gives CASSSTSGEGYGYTF.

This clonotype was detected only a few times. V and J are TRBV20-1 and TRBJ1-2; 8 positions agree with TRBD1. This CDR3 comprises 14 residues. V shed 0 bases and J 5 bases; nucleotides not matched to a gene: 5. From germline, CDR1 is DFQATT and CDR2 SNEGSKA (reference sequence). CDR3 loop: CSARDQGAVYGYTF. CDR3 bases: TGCAGTGCTAGAGATCAGGGGGCGGTTTATGGCTACACCTTC.

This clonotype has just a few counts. The CDR3 DNA sequence: TGTGCCAGCAGCTCGTGGACCAACTACGAGCAGTACTTC. Its protein product is CASSSWTNYEQYF. The chain employs TRBV7-2 and TRBJ2-7, with D uncertain. This CDR3 has 13 amino acids. The V gene lost 4 bases and the J gene lost 3 bases, with 10 bases spanning the gap. CDR1 is SGHTA, CDR2 FQGNSA, per germline.

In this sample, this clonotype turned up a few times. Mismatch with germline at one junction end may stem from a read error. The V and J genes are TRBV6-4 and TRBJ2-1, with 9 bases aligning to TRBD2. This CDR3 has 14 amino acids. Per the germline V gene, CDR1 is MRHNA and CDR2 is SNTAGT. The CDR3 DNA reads TGTACCAGCAGTGAGAGCGGGAGGTACAATGAGCAGTTCTTC. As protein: CTSSESGRYNEQFF.

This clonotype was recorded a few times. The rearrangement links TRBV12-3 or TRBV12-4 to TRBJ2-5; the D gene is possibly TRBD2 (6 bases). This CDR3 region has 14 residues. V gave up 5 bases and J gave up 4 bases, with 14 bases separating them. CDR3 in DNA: TGTGCCAGCAGTCTCCGGGACTGGGGAGAGACCCAGTACTTC. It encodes CASSLRDWGETQYF.

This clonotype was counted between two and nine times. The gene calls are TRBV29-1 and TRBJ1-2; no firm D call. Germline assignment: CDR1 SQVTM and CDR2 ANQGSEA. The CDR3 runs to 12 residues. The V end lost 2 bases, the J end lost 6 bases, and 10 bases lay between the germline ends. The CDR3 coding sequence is TGCAGCGTTGAATTACCCGGGGATGGCTACACCTTC. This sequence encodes CSVELPGDGYTF.

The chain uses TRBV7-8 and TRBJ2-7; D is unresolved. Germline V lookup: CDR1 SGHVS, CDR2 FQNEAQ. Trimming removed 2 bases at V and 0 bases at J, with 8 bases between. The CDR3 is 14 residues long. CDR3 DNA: TGTGCCAGCAGCTTACCAGTTAGCTCCTACGAGCAGTACTTC. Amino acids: CASSLPVSSYEQYF.

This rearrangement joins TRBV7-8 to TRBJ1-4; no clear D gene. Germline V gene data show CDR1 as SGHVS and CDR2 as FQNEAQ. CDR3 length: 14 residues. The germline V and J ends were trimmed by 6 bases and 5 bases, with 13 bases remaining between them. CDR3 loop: CASRGWVMNEKLFF. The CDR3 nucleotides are TGTGCCAGCAGAGGATGGGTGATGAATGAAAAACTGTTTTTT.

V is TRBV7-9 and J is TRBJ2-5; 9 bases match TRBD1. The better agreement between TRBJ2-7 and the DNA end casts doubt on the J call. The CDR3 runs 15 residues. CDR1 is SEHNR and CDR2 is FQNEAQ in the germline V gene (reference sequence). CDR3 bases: TGTGCCAGCAGCTTAGAGGAGACAGGGGGCTACGAGCAGTACTTC. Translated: CASSLEETGGYEQYF.

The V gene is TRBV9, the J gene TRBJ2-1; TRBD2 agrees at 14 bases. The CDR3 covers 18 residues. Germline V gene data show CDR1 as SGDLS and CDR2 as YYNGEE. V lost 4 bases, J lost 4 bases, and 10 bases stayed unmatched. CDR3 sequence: CASSFGLAGGLGYNEQFF. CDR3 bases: TGTGCCAGCAGCTTCGGACTAGCGGGGGGCCTGGGATACAATGAGCAGTTCTTC.

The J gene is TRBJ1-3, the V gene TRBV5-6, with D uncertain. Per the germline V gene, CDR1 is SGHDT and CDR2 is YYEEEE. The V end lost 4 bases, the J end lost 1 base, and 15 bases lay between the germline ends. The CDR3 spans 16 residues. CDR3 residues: CASSVEVGRSGNTIYF. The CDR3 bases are TGTGCCAGCAGCGTGGAGGTGGGGAGGTCTGGAAACACCATATATTTT.

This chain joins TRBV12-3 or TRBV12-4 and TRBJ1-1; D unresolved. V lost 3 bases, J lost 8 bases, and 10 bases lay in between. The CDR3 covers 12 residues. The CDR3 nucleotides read TGTGCCAGCAGTTTTACCCCCAGGGAAGCTTTCTTT. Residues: CASSFTPREAFF.

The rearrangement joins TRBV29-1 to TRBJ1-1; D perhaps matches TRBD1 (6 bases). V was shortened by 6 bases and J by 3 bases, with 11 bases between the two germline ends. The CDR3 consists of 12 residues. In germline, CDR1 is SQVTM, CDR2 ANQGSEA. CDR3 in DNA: TGCAGCGTGGGGGCGGGGGACACTGAAGCTTTCTTT. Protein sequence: CSVGAGDTEAFF. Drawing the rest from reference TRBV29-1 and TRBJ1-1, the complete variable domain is SAVISQKPSRDICQRGTSLTIQCQVDSQVTMMFWYRQQPGQSLTLIATANQGSEATYESGFVIDKFPISRPNLTFSTLTVSNMSPEDSSIYLCSVGAGDTEAFFGQGTRLTVV.

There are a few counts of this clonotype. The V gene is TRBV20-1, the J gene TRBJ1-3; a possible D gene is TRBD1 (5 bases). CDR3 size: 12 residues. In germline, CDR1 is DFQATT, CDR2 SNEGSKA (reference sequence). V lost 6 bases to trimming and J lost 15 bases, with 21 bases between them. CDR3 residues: CSAPWEDAGAYF. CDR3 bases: TGCAGTGCCCCTTGGGAAGACGCCGGGGCATATTTT.

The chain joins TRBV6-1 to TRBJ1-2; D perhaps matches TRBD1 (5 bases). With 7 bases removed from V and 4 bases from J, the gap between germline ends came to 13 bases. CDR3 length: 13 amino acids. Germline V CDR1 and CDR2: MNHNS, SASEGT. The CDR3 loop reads CASNQGVGYGYTF. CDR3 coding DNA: TGTGCCAGCAACCAGGGCGTGGGCTATGGCTACACCTTC.

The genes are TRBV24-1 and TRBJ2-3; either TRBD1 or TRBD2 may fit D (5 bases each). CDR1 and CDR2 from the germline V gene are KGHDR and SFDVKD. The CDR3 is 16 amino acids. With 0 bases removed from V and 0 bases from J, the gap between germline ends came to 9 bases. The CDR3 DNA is TGTGCCACCAGTGATTTGGGGACGTTTAGCACAGATACGCAGTATTTT. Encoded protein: CATSDLGTFSTDTQYF.

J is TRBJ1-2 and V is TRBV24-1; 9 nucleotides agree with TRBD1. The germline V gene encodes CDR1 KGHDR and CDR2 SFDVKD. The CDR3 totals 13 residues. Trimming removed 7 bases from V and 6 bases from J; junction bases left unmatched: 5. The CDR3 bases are TGTGCCACCAGCTTCCGGACAGGGGATGGCTACACCTTC. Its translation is CATSFRTGDGYTF.